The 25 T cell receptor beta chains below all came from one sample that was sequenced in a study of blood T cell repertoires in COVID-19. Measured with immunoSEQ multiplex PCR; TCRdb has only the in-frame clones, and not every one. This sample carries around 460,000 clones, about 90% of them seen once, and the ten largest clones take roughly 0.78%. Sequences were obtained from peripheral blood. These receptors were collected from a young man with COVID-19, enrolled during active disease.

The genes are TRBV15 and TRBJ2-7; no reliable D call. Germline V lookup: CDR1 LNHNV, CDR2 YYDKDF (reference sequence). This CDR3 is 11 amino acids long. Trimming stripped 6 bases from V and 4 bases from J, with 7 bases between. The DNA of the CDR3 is TGTGCCACCAGTTCTCGTTACGAGCAGTACTTC. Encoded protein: CATSSRYEQYF.

CDR3 sequence (DNA): TGTGCCAGTAGTATAGCACAGGGGGCCCACGAGCAGTACTTC. Amino acids: CASSIAQGAHEQYF. This rearrangement joins TRBV19 to TRBJ2-7, with 9 positions matching TRBD1. The germline V gene encodes CDR1 LNHDA and CDR2 SQIVND (reference sequence). The CDR3 length is 14 residues. V lost 1 base, J lost 5 bases, and 3 bases stayed unmatched.

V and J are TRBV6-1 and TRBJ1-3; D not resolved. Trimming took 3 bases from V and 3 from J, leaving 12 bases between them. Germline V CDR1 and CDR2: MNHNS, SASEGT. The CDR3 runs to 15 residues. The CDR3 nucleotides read TGTGCCAGCAGTGATCGGGTCGAGTTTGGAAACACCATATATTTT. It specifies CASSDRVEFGNTIYF.

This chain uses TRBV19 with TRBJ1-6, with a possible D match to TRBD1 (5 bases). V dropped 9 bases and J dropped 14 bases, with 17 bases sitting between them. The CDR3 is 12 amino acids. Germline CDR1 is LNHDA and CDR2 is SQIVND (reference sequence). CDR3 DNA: TGTGCCAGCAAGGGCGGGGGTATAACCCTCCACTTT. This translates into CASKGGGITLHF.

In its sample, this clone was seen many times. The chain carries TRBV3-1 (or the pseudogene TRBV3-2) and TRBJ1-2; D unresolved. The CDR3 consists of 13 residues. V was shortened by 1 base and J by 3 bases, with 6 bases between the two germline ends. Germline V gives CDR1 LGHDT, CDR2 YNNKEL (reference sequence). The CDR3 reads CASSQAADYGYTF. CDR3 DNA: TGTGCCAGCAGCCAAGCGGCGGACTATGGCTACACCTTC.

The CDR3 spells CASSPFSRETEAFF. CDR3 bases: TGTGCCAGCAGCCCCTTCTCTCGGGAGACTGAAGCTTTCTTT. This chain connects TRBV9 to TRBJ1-1; D uncertain. The germline V and J ends were trimmed by 4 bases and 5 bases, with 15 bases remaining between them. CDR1 is SGDLS and CDR2 is YYNGEE in the germline V gene. The CDR3 spans 14 residues.

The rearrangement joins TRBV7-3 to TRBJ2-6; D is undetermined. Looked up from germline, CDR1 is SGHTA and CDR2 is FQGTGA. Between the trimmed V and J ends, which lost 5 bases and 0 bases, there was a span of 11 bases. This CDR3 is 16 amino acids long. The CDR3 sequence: CASSPTPSSGANVLTF. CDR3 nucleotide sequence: TGTGCCAGCAGCCCAACCCCGAGCTCTGGGGCCAACGTCCTGACTTTC.

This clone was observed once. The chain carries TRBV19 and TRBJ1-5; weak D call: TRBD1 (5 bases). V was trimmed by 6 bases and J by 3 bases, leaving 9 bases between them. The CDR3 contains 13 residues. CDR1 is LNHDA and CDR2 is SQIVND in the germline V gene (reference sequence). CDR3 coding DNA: TGTGCCAGTAGAAAGACAGCCAATCAGCCCCAGCATTTT. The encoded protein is CASRKTANQPQHF.

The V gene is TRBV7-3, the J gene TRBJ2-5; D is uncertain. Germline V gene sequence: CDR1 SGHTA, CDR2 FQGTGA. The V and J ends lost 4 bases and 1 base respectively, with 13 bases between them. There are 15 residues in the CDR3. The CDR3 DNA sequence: TGTGCCAGCAGCTCCCGAGGAATGCCCCAAGAGACCCAGTACTTC. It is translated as CASSSRGMPQETQYF.

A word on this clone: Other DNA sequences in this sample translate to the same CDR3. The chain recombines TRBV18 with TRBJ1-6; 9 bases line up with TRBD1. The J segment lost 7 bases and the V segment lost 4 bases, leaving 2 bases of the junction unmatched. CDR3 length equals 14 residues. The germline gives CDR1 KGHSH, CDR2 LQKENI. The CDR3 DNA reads TGTGCCAGCTCACGGGACAGGGAAAATTCACCCCTCCACTTT. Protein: CASSRDRENSPLHF. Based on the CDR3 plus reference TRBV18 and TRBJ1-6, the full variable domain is NAGVMQNPRHLVRRRGQEARLRCSPMKGHSHVYWYRQLPEEGLKFMVYLQKENIIDESGMPKERFSAEFPKEGPSILRIQQVVRGDSAAYFCASSRDRENSPLHFGNGTRLTVT.

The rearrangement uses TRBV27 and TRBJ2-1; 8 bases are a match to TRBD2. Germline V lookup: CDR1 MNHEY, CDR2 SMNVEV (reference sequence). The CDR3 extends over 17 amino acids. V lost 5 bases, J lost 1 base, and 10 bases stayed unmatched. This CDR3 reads CASSPGLAYRSYNEQFF. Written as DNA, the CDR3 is TGTGCCAGCAGTCCCGGACTAGCTTATCGATCCTACAATGAGCAGTTCTTC.

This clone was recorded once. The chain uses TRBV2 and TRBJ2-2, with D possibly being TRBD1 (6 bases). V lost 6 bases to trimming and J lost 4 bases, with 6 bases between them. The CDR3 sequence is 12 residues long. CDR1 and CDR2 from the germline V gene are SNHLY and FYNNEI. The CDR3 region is CASRTGTGELFF. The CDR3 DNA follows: TGTGCCAGCAGGACAGGCACCGGGGAGCTGTTTTTT.

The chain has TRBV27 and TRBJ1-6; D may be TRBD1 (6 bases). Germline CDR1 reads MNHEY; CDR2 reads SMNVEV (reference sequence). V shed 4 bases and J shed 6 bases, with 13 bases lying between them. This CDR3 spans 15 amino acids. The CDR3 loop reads CASSSRPDSNSPLHF. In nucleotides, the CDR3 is TGTGCCAGCAGTTCCCGACCGGACAGTAATTCACCCCTCCACTTT.

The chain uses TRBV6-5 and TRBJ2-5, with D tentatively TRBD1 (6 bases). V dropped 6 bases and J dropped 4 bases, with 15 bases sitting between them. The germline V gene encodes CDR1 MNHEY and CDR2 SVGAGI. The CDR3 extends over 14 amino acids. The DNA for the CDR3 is TGTGCCAGCAGGCCAGCGACAGGAAGAGAGACCCAGTACTTC. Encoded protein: CASRPATGRETQYF.

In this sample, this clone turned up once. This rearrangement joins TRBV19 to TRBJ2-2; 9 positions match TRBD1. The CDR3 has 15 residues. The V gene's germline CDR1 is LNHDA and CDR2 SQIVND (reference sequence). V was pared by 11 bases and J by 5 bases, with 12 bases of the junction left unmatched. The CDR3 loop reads CAATPGQGRTGELFF. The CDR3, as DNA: TGTGCCGCGACTCCAGGACAGGGGAGGACCGGGGAGCTGTTTTTT.

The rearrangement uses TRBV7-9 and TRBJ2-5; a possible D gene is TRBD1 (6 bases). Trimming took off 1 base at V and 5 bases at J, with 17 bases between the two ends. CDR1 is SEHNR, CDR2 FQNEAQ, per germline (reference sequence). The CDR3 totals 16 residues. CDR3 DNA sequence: TGTGCCAGCAGCTTAGGTACCAGGGGAAGGCGGGAGACCCAGTACTTC. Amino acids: CASSLGTRGRRETQYF. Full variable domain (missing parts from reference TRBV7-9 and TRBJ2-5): DTGVSQNPRHKITKRGQNVTFRCDPISEHNRLYWYRQTLGQGPEFLTYFQNEAQLEKSRLLSDRFSAERPKGSFSTLEIQRTEQGDSAMYLCASSLGTRGRRETQYFGPGTRLLVL.

CDR3 nucleotides: TGTGCCAGCAGCTTAGTAGCTAGCGGGGGGCCGATTGATACGCAGTATTTT. Encoded protein: CASSLVASGGPIDTQYF. V gene TRBV7-2 combines with J gene TRBJ2-3, with 11 bases lining up with TRBD2. CDR1 and CDR2 from the germline V gene are SGHTA and FQGNSA. This CDR3 spans 17 amino acids. J lost 6 bases, V lost 1 base, and 9 bases had no gene match.

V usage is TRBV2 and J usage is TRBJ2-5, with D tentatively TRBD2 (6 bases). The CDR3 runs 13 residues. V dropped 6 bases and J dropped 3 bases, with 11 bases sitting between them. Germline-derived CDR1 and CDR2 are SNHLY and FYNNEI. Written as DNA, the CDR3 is TGTGCCAGCAGCAGCGGGTATAAAGAGACCCAGTACTTC. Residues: CASSSGYKETQYF.

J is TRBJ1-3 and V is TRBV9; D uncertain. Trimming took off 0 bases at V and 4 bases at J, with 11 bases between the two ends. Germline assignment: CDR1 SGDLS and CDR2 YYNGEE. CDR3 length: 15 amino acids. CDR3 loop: CASSVVSGFGNTIYF. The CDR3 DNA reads TGTGCCAGCAGCGTAGTATCGGGGTTCGGAAACACCATATATTTT.

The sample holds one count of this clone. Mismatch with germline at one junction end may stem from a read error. The CDR3: CASSEGAASLF. Written as DNA, the CDR3 is TGTGCCAGCAGTGAAGGGGCCGCATCCCTTTTT. This sequence joins TRBV2 and TRBJ1-4, with D unresolved. CDR3 length: 11 amino acids. Germline V gene lookup returns CDR1 SNHLY and CDR2 FYNNEI.

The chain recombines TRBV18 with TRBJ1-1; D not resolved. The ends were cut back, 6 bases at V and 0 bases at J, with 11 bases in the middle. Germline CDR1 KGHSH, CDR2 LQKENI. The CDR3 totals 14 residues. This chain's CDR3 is CASSLYTVNTEAFF. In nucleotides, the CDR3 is TGTGCCAGCTCTCTTTATACAGTGAACACTGAAGCTTTCTTT.

The CDR3 loop reads CASSIDRFSGNTIYF. The CDR3 region has the DNA TGTGCCAGTAGTATAGACAGGTTCTCTGGAAACACCATATATTTT. The chain carries TRBV19 and TRBJ1-3, with no clear D. The CDR3 is 15 amino acids. Germline V gives CDR1 LNHDA, CDR2 SQIVND (reference sequence). Trimming shortened V by 0 bases and J by 0 bases, and 6 bases separated the two germline ends.

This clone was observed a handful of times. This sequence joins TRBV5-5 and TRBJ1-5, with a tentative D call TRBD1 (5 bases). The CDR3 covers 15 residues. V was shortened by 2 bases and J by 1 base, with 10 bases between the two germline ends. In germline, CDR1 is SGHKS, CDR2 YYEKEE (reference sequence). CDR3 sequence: CASSFKGLSNQPQHF. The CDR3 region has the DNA TGTGCCAGCAGCTTTAAGGGACTGAGCAATCAGCCCCAGCATTTT. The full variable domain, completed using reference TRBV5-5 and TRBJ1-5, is DAGVTQSPTHLIKTRGQQVTLRCSPISGHKSVSWYQQVLGQGPQFIFQYYEKEERGRGNFPDRFSARQFPNYSSELNVNALLLGDSALYLCASSFKGLSNQPQHFGDGTRLSIL.

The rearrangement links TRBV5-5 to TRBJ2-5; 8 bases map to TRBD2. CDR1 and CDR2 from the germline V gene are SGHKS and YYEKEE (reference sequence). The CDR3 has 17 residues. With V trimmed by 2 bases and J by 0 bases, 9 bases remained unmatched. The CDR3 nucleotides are TGTGCCAGCAGCTTTGGTGCGGGGGGAGGGGACCAAGAGACCCAGTACTTC. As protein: CASSFGAGGGDQETQYF.

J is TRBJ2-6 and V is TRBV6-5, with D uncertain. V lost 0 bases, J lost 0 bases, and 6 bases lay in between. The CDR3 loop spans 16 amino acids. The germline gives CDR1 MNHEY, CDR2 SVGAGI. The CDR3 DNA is TGTGCCAGCAGTTACTCAGCTAGCTCTGGGGCCAACGTCCTGACTTTC. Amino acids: CASSYSASSGANVLTF.